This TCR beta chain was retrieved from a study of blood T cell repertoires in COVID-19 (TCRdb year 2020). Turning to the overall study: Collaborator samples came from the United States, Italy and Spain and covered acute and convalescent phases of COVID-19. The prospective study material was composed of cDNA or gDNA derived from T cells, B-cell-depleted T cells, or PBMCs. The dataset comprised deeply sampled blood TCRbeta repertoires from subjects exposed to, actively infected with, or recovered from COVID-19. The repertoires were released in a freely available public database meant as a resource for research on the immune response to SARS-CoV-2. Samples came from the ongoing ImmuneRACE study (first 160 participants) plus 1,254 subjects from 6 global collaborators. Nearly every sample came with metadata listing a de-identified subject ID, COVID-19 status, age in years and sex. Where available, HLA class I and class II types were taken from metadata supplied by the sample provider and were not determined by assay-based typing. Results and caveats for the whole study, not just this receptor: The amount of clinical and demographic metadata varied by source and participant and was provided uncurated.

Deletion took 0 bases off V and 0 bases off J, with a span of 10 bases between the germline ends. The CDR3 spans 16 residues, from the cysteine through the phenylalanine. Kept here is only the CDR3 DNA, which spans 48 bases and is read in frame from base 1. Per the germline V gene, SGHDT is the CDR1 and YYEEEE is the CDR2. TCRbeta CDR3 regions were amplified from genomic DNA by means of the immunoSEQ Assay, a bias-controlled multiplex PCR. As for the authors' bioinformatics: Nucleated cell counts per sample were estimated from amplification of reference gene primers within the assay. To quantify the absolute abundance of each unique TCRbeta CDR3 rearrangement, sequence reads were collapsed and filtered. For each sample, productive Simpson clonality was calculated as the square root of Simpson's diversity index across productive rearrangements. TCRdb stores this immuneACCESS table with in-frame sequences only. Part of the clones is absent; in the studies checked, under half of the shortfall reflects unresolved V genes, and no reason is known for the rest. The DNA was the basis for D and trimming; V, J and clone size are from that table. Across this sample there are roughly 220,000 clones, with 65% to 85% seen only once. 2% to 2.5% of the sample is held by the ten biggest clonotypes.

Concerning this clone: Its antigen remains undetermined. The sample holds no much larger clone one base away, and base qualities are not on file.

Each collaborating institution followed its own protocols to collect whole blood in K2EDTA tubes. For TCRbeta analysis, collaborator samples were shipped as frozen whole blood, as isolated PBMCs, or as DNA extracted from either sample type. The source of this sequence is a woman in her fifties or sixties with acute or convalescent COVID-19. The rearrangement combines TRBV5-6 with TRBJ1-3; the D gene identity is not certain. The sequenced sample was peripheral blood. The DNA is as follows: TGTGCCAGCAGCTTGGCAGGTACGAGCTCTGGAAACACCATATATTTT. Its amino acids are CASSLAGTSSGNTIYF.